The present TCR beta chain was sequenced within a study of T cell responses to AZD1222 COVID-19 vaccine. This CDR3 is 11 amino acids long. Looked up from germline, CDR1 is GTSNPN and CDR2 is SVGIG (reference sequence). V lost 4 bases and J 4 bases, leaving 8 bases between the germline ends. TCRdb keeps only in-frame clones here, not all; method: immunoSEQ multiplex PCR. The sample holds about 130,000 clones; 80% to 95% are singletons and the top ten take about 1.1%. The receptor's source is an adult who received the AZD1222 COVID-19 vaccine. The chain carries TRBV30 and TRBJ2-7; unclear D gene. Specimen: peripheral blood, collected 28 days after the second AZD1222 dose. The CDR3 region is CAWMSQYEQYF. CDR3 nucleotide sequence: TGTGCCTGGATGAGTCAGTACGAGCAGTACTTC.